This TCR beta chain was profiled in a study of CD8 T cells in ankylosing spondylitis. The authors made TCR beta libraries by quantitative 5'-RACE with molecular barcodes. TCRdb called the 5' RACE reads again in MiXCR, with one record for every CDR3 protein. Seen here are fewer than 80,000 distinct CDR3 sequences, roughly 5% observed once, and the top ten hold about 2.2%. Germline CDR1 is SNHLY and CDR2 is FYNNEI. The CDR3 has 15 amino acids. The ends were cut back, 2 bases at V and 6 bases at J, with 14 bases in the middle. In this sample, this clonotype turned up many times. Its matching antigen is unknown. Whole-study results and caveats: Reportedly, matched ankylosing spondylitis synovial fluid was significantly enriched for disease-linked clones. Several of the motif variants were reported before in synovial fluid and blood from reactive arthritis.

Sequences were obtained from blood, either unsorted or a sorted T cell fraction (not recorded which). This TCR came from a male donor with ankylosing spondylitis or in good health (not recorded which). This chain uses TRBV2 with TRBJ1-5, with D possibly matching TRBD1 (6 bases). The DNA of the CDR3 is TGTGCCAGCAGTGAACCCAGGGGTTCCGTTCAGCCCCAGCATTTT. Amino acids: CASSEPRGSVQPQHF.